Sequencing of this TCR beta chain was carried out in a study of CD8+CD57+ T cells in acquired aplastic anemia. Study background: Sorted CD4+ plus CD8+ cells gave DNA averaging around 3.2 ug. Study conclusions and caveats: Researchers reported that CD8+ Simpson's diversity was not significantly different in patients versus controls. The same twenty-nine CD8+ CDR3 sequences occurred in patients and in controls.

Profiling that covered TCR beta VDJ and CDR3 relied on genomic DNA as its template. TCRdb used MiXCR to reprocess the reads, holding one entry per CDR3 protein. The sample contains approximately 220,000 distinct CDR3 sequences, over 40% of which appear only once. In its sample, this clonotype was seen many times. Its antigen is as yet unknown. CD8+CD57+ cell expansion, shown by flow cytometry, had occurred in the patients selected for sequencing. Severe acquired aplastic anemia affected all patients. Per germline, CDR1 DFQATT and CDR2 SNEGSKA (reference sequence). After removal of 5 bases from V and 0 bases from J, the junction contained 16 bases not matched to a gene. This CDR3 comprises 18 residues.

The gene calls are TRBV20-1 and TRBJ1-2, with TRBD1 matching over 9 bases. Source material: sorted CD4+, CD8+, or CD8+CD57+ T cells (not recorded which) from PBMCs. This receptor was taken from a human donor with aplastic anemia. CDR3 in DNA: TGCAGTGCTTTCGACCCGCGGGACAGGGACCATCCTAACTATGGCTACACCTTC. Translating it yields CSAFDPRDRDHPNYGYTF.